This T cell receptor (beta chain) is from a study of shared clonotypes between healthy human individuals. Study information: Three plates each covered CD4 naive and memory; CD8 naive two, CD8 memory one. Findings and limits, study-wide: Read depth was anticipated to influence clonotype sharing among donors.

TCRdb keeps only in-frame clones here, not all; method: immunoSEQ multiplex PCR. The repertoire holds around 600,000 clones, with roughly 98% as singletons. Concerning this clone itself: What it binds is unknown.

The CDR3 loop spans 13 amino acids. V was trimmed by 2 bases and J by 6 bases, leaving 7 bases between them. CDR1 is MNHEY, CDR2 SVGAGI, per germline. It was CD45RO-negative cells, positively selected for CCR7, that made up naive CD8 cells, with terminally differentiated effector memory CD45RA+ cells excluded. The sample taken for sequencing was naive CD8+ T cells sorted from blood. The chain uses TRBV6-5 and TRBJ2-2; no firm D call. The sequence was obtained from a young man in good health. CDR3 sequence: CASSYGSPGELFF. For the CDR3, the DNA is TGTGCCAGCAGTTACGGTTCCCCCGGGGAGCTGTTTTTT.